The rows below give T cell receptor beta chains drawn from one sample of a study of T cells in localized non-small cell lung cancer. Clones were read by immunoSEQ multiplex PCR, and TCRdb kept only the in-frame ones, dropping some. The repertoire has tens of thousands of clones, around nine tenths of them found once; the top ten carry more than 2%. The sequenced sample was peripheral blood, obtained before any cancer treatment. The receptor set was obtained from an older female donor with stage I squamous cell lung carcinoma. Both conserved end residues are trimmed from each CDR3. Fields, in order: J gene, CDR3 length, V gene, D gene, CDR3 protein. D genes are given only for firm matches.

J: TRBJ2-1
length: 13
V: TRBV6-6
D: TRBD2
CDR3: ASSGEREGRVEQF

J: TRBJ2-5
length: 9
V: TRBV20-1
D: NA
CDR3: SASMKETQY

J: TRBJ1-5
length: 13
V: TRBV4-1
D: TRBD1
CDR3: ASSQVGQGRQPQH

J: TRBJ2-7
length: 17
V: TRBV11-3
D: TRBD1
CDR3: ASSLHPLGTGGLSYEQY

J: TRBJ1-5
length: 12
V: TRBV6-5
D: NA
CDR3: ASSYGGAGQPQH

J: TRBJ1-3
length: 12
V: TRBV28
D: NA
CDR3: ASSLGSSGNTIY

J: TRBJ2-7
length: 12
V: TRBV6-6
D: NA
CDR3: ASSSLGLTNEQY

J: TRBJ2-7
length: 13
V: TRBV25-1
D: TRBD1
CDR3: ASSRQGSGRYEQY

J: TRBJ2-6
length: 13
V: TRBV19
D: NA
CDR3: ASSSRASGANVLT

J: TRBJ2-1
length: 12
V: TRBV6-1
D: TRBD2
CDR3: ASSDGTSKFEQF

J: TRBJ1-2
length: 12
V: TRBV27
D: NA
CDR3: ASRGAGIEYGYT

J: TRBJ1-3
length: 13
V: TRBV30
D: NA
CDR3: AWTEGGSSGNTIY

J: TRBJ1-5
length: 15
V: TRBV11-2
D: NA
CDR3: ASSQGISGAGNQPQH

J: TRBJ1-5
length: 13
V: TRBV9
D: NA
CDR3: ASSVGPASNQPQH

J: TRBJ2-3
length: 12
V: TRBV7-2
D: NA
CDR3: ASSLARLADTQY